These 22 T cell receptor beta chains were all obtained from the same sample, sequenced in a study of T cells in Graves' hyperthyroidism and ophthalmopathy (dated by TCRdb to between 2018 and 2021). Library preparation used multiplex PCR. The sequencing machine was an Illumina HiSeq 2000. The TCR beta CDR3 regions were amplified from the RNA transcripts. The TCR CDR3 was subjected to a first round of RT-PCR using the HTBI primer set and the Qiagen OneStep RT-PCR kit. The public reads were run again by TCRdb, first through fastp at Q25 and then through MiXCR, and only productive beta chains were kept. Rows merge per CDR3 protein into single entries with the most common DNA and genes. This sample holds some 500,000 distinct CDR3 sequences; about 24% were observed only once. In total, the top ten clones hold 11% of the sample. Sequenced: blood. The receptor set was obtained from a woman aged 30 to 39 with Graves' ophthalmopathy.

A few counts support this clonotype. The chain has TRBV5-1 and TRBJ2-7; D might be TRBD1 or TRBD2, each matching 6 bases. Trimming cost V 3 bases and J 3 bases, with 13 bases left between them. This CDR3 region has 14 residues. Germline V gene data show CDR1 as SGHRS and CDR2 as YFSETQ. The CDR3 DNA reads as TGCGCCAGCAGCTGGGGGGACACCCGCTACGAGCAGTACTTC. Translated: CASSWGDTRYEQYF.

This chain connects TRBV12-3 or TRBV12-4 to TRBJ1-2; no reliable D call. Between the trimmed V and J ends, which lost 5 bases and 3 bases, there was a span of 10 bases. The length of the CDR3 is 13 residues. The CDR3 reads CASSHAPHYGYTF. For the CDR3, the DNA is TGTGCCAGCAGTCACGCGCCCCACTATGGCTACACCTTC.

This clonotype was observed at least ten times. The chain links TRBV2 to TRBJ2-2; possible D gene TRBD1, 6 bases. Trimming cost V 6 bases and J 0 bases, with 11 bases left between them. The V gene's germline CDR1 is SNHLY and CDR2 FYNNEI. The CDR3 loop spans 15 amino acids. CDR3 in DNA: TGTGCCAGCAGACAGGGAAATGCGAACACCGGGGAGCTGTTTTTT. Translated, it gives CASRQGNANTGELFF. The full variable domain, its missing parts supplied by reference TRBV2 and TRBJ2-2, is EPEVTQTPSHQVTQMGQEVILRCVPISNHLYFYWYRQILGQKVEFLVSFYNNEISEKSEIFDDQFSVERPDGSNFTLKIRSTKLEDSAMYFCASRQGNANTGELFFGEGSRLTVL.

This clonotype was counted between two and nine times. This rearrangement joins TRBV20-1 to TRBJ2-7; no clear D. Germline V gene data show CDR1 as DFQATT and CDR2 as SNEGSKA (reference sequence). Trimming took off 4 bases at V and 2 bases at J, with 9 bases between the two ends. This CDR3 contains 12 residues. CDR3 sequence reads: CSATDTAYEQYF. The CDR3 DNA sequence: TGCAGTGCTACCGACACGGCCTACGAGCAGTACTTC.

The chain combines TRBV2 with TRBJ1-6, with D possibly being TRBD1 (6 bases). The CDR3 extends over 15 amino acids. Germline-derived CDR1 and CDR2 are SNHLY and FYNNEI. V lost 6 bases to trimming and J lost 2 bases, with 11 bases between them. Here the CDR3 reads CASSDQGTYNSPLHF. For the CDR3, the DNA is TGTGCCAGCAGCGATCAGGGGACCTATAATTCACCCCTCCACTTT. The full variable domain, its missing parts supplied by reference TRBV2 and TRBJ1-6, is EPEVTQTPSHQVTQMGQEVILRCVPISNHLYFYWYRQILGQKVEFLVSFYNNEISEKSEIFDDQFSVERPDGSNFTLKIRSTKLEDSAMYFCASSDQGTYNSPLHFGNGTRLTVT.

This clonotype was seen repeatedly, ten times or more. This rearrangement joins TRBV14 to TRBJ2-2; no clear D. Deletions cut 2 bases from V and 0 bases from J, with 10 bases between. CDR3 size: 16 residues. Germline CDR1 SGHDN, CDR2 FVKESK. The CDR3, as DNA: TGTGCCAGCAGCCAAAGAAGGGAATCGAACACCGGGGAGCTGTTTTTT. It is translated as CASSQRRESNTGELFF. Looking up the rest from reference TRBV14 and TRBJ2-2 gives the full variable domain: EAGVTQFPSHSVIEKGQTVTLRCDPISGHDNLYWYRRVMGKEIKFLLHFVKESKQDESGMPNNRFLAERTGGTYSTLKVQPAELEDSGVYFCASSQRRESNTGELFFGEGSRLTVL.

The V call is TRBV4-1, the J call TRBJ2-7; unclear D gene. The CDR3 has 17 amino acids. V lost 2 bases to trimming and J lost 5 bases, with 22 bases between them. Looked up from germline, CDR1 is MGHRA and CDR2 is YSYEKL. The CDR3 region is CASSQNLGRPPGNEQYF. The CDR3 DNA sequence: TGCGCCAGCAGCCAAAACCTAGGTCGGCCGCCAGGTAACGAGCAGTACTTC.

The CDR3 nucleotides read TGTGCCAGCAGTTTAGACCTGGGCCGAGGCACTGAAGCTTTCTTT. Protein sequence: CASSLDLGRGTEAFF. The J gene is TRBJ1-1, the V gene TRBV12-3 or TRBV12-4; D is unclear. V lost 1 base and J 4 bases, leaving 13 bases between the germline ends. This CDR3 has 15 residues.

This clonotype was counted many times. As DNA, the CDR3 is TGTGCCAGCAGTTACAGGGGGAATGAGCAGTTCTTC. Translated, it gives CASSYRGNEQFF. This chain connects TRBV6-5 to TRBJ2-1, with D perhaps TRBD1 (6 bases). The CDR3 contains 12 residues. CDR1 and CDR2 from the germline V gene are MNHEY and SVGAGI. V was pared by 2 bases and J by 7 bases, with 6 bases between.

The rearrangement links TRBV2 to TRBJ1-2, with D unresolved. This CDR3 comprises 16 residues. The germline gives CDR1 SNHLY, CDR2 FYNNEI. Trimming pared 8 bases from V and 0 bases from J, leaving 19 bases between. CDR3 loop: CASLTQRTGTNYGYTF. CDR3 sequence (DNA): TGTGCCAGCTTGACACAAAGAACGGGAACTAACTATGGCTACACCTTC.

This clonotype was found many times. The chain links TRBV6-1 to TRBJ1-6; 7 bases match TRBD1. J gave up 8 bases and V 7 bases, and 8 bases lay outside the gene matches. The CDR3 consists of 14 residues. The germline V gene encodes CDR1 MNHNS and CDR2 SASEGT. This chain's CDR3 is CASTRGQAYSPLHF. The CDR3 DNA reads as TGTGCCAGCACCCGAGGACAGGCTTATTCACCCCTCCACTTT.

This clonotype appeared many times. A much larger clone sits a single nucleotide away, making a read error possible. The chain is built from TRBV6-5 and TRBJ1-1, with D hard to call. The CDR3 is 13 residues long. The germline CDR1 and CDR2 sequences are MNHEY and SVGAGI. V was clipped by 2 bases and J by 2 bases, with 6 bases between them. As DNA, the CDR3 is TGTGCCAGCAGTTACGCCATAAACACTGAAGCTTTCTTT. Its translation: CASSYAINTEAFF.

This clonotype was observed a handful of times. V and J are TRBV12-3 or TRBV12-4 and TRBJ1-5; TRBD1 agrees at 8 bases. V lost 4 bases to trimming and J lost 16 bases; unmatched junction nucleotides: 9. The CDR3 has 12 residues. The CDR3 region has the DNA TGTGCCAGCAGTTCCGGGTGGGACAGGTCACATTTT. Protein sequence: CASSSGWDRSHF.

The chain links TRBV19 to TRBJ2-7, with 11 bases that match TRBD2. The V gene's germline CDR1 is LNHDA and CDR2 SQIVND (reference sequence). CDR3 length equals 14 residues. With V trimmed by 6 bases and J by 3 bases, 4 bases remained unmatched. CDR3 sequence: CASSQGLAVYEQYF. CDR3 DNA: TGTGCCAGTAGCCAGGGACTAGCGGTCTACGAGCAGTACTTC.

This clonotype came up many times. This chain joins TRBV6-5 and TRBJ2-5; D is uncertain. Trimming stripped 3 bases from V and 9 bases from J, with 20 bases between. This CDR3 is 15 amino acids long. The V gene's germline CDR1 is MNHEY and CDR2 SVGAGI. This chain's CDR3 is CASSYSTPTPWAQYF. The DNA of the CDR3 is TGTGCCAGCAGTTATTCCACCCCGACTCCATGGGCCCAGTACTTC.

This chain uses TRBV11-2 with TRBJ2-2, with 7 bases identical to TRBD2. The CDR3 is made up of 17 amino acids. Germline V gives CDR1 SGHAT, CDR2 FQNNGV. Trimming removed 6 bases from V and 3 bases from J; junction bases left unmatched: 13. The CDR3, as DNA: TGTGCCAGCAGTGAATCGAGGGAGGGCTCCTACACCGGGGAGCTGTTTTTT. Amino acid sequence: CASSESREGSYTGELFF.

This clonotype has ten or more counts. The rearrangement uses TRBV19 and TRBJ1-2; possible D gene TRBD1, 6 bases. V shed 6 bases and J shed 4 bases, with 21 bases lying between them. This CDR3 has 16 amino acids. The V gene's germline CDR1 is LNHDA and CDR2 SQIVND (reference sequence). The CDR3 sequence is CASSPFAGGSAYGYTF. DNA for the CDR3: TGTGCCAGTAGCCCATTCGCGGGGGGCTCGGCCTATGGCTACACCTTC.

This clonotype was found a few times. CDR3 bases: TGTGCCACCTCAGGGGCAGCCGGGGAGCTGTTTTTT. Translated: CATSGAAGELFF. This chain connects TRBV24-1 to TRBJ2-2; the D gene is possibly TRBD1 (6 bases). Germline V gene data show CDR1 as KGHDR and CDR2 as SFDVKD. This CDR3 has 12 residues. V lost 9 bases and J 6 bases, leaving 10 bases between the germline ends.

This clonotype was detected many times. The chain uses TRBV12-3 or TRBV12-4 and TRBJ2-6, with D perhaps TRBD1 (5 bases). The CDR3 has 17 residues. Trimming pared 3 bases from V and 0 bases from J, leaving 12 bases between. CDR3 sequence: CASSLGPRASGANVLTF. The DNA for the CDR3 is TGTGCCAGCAGTTTGGGGCCAAGGGCCTCTGGGGCCAACGTCCTGACTTTC.

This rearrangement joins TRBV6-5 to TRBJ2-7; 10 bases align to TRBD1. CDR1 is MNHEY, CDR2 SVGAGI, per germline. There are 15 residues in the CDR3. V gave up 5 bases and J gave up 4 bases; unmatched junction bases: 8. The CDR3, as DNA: TGTGCCAGCAGTCACCGGGACAGGGGTATTTACGAGCAGTACTTC. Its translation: CASSHRDRGIYEQYF.

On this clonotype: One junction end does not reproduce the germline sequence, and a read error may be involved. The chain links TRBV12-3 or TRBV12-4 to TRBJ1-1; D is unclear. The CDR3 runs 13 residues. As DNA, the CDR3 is TGTGCCAGCAGTTTAGCGGTGAACACTGAATCTTTCTTT. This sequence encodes CASSLAVNTESFF.

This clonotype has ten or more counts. CDR3 nucleotide sequence: TGTGCCAGCAGCCAGCGTCCGCTCTATGGCTACACCTTC. It is translated as CASSQRPLYGYTF. This chain uses TRBV14 with TRBJ1-2; D unclear. V was shortened by 3 bases and J by 4 bases, with 9 bases between the two germline ends. CDR1 is SGHDN, CDR2 FVKESK, per germline. This CDR3 contains 13 residues.